The T cell receptor beta chain under discussion was sequenced for a study of Graves' ophthalmopathy and Graves' hyperthyroidism. Amplification of the TCR beta CDR3 regions used RNA transcripts (as template). The first-round RT-PCR employed HTBI primers together with the Qiagen OneStep RT-PCR kit. A multiplex PCR was then performed as the second round. Using its own MiXCR run on the multiplex PCR reads, TCRdb lists one record per CDR3 protein. The data show approximately 540,000 distinct CDR3 sequences, under 45% seen once. Study results and caveats: Blood shared most expanded thyroid clonotypes above 0.001 frequency. A model built from 13 signatures distinguished ophthalmopathy from stable hyperthyroidism with approximately 88% sensitivity and about 80% specificity. For predicting ophthalmopathy progression, the model had 70.59% sensitivity and roughly 72% specificity.

Turning to this clonotype: Its antigen is undetermined.

Excluded: other autoimmune disease, uncontrolled infection, pregnancy or lactation. The CDR3 spans 14 residues. CDR1 and CDR2 from the germline V gene are SEHNR and FQNEAQ (reference sequence). Trimming pared 5 bases from V and 3 bases from J, leaving 11 bases between. The rearrangement joins TRBV7-9 to TRBJ2-1; a possible D gene is TRBD2 (5 bases). The sample comprised peripheral blood or thyroid tissue (not recorded which). The receptor was derived from an adult man with Graves' hyperthyroidism. The CDR3 nucleotides are TGTGCCAGCAGCGACACCCGGGACTACAATGAGCAGTTCTTC. It translates to CASSDTRDYNEQFF.